This entry features one T cell receptor (beta chain) sequence. Repertoires were generated with immunoSEQ multiplex PCR, while TCRdb's copy carries only in-frame clones and drops some. The data contain over 95,000 clones, approximately 91% of them seen just once; the ten biggest clones take up roughly 8.9%. This entry comes from a study of blood T cell repertoires in COVID-19. V was clipped by 9 bases and J by 7 bases; unmatched bases: 10. Germline CDR1 KGHSH, CDR2 LQKENI. The CDR3 totals 15 residues. V gene TRBV18 combines with J gene TRBJ1-6; 9 bases line up with TRBD1. Sample: peripheral blood. The TCR sequence derives from a woman in her seventies who had recovered from COVID-19. The CDR3 here is CASRRQGVKNSPLHF. DNA for the CDR3: TGTGCCAGTCGGCGACAGGGGGTTAAGAATTCACCCCTCCACTTT.